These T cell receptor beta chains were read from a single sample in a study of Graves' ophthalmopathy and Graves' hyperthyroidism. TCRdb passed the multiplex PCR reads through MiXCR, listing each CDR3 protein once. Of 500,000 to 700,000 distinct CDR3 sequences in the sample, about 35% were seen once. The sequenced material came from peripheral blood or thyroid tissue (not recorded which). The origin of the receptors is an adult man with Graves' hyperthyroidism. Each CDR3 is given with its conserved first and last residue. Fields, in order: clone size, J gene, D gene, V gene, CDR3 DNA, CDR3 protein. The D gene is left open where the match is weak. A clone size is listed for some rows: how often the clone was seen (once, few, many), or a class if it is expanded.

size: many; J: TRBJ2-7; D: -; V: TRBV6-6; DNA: TGTGCCAGCACCAACGGGGCTGGTGGCGAGCAGTACTTC; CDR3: CASTNGAGGEQYF
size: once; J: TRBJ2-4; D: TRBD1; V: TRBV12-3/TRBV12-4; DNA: TGTGCCAGCAGTTTTGCGGACAGGGGGGCCAAAAACATTCAGTACTTC; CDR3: CASSFADRGAKNIQYF
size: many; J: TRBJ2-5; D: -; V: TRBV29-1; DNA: TGCAGCGTTGAAGATGGACCGGGTGAGACCCAGTACTTC; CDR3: CSVEDGPGETQYF
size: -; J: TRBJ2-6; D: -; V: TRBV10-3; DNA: TGTGCCATCAGTGATGGGAACTCTGGGGCCAACGTCCTGACTTTC; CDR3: CAISDGNSGANVLTF
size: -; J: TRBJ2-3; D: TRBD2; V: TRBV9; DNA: TGTGCCAGCAGCAAGGGACTAGCGGTCACAGATACGCAGTATTTT; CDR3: CASSKGLAVTDTQYF
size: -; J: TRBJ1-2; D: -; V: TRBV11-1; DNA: TGTGCCAGCAGAGCAGGGTCTAGTGTTCATGGCTGCACCTTC; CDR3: CASRAGSSVHGCTF
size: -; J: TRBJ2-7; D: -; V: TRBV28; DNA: TGTGCCAGCAGTGGCCCAGTTGCGGTATCCTACGAGCAGTACTTC; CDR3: CASSGPVAVSYEQYF
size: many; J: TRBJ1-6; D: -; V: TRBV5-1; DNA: TGCGCCAGCAGCTTGGAGGGGATTGATAATTCACCCCTCCACTTT; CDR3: CASSLEGIDNSPLHF
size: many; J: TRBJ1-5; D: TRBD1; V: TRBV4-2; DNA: TGTGCCAGCAGCCAAGACCTAGGGACAGGGAGCGGTCAGCCCCAGCATTTT; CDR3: CASSQDLGTGSGQPQHF
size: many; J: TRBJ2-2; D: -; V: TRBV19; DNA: TGTGCCAGTAGGCCGGGACAGAACACCGGGGAGCTGTTTTTT; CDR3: CASRPGQNTGELFF
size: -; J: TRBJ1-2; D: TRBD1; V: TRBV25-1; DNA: TGTGCTACTACAGGGGGCCTGCAGATGGTAGGCTACACCTTC; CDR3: CATTGGLQMVGYTF
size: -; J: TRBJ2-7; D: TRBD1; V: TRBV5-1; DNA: TGCTCCAGCAGCTTGGGGACAGGTATCTACGAGCAGTACTTC; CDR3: CSSSLGTGIYEQYF
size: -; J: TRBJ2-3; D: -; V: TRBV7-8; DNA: TGTGCCAGCAGCCCCGGTTACCGGCATACGCAGTATTTT; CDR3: CASSPGYRHTQYF
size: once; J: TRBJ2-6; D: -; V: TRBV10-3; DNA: TGTGCCATCAAACCGGACAGCCATTTCTCTGGGGCCAACGTCCTGACTTTC; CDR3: CAIKPDSHFSGANVLTF
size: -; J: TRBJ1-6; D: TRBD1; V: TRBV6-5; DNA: TGTGCCAGCAGTTATTCGACGGACAGGGCCAATTCACCCCTCCACTTT; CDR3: CASSYSTDRANSPLHF
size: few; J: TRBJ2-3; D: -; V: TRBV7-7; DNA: TGTGCTAGCAGCTTACGGAGGGGTTACACAGATACGCAGTATTTT; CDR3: CASSLRRGYTDTQYF
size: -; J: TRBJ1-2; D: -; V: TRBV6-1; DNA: TGTGCCAGCAGTGTAAATCCGGACGGGGACTATGGCTACACCTTC; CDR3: CASSVNPDGDYGYTF
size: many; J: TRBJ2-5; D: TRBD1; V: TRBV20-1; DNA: TGCAGTGCTGGAGGATTGACAGGGATGGAGACCCAGTACTTC; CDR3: CSAGGLTGMETQYF
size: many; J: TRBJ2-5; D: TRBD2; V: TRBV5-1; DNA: TGCGCCAGCAGCGACGGACTAGCGGGGAAGGAGACCCAGTACTTC; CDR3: CASSDGLAGKETQYF
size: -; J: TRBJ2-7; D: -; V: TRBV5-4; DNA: TGTGCCAGCAGCTTGGCCGGGGGGGGACAGGTCTTC; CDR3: CASSLAGGGQVF
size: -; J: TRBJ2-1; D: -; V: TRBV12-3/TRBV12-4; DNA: TGTGCCAGCAGCGTAGCAAGGGAGACCTACAATGAGCAGTTCTTC; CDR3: CASSVARETYNEQFF
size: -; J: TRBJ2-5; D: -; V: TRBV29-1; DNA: TGCAGCAGTTGGAGTGGGACCCAGTACTTC; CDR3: CSSWSGTQYF
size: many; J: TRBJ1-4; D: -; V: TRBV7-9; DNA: TGTGCCAGCAGCTTAGATCGGGGAGTAGGTGAAAAACTGTTTTTT; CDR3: CASSLDRGVGEKLFF
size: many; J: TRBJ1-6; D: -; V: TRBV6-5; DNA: TGTGCCAGCAGTGAAGGACTGAGCGAAGAGCGCCTCCACTTT; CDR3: CASSEGLSEERLHF
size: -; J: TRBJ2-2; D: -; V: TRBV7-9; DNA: TGTGCCAGCAGCCCCGAGGCGGGTTCCGGGGAGCTGTTTTTT; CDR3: CASSPEAGSGELFF
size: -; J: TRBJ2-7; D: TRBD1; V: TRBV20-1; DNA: TGCAGTGCTAGACCGACAGGGCTTGGTGAGCAGTACTTC; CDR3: CSARPTGLGEQYF
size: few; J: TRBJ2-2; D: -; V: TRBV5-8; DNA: TGTGCCAGCAGCATTGGGCTAGCGACCGGGGAGCTGTTTTTT; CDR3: CASSIGLATGELFF
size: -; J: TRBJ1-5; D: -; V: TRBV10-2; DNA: TGCGCCAGCAACCCCGAGTCGATCTATAGCAATCAGCCCCAGCATTTT; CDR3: CASNPESIYSNQPQHF
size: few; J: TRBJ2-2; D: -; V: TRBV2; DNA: TGTGCCAGCAGTGGAGGATGGGGAGGCACCGGGGAGCTGTTTTTT; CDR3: CASSGGWGGTGELFF
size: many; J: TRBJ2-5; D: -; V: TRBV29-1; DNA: TGCAGCGTTGAAAGGGTATCGAAGACCCAGTACTTC; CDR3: CSVERVSKTQYF
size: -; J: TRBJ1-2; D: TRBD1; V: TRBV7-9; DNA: TGTGCCAGCAGCTCTTACCGGACAGGGGGAAACACCTTC; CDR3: CASSSYRTGGNTF